The sequence of this T cell receptor beta chain was determined in a study of cytotoxic CD8 clonotypes in ibrutinib-treated CLL. Study-level findings and limits: There were few public clonotypes, and on treatment they contracted or stayed stable. Samples from sustained-remission and progressing patients were taken at different times. Clonality was higher at baseline than in age-matched healthy donors and tracked circulating CD8+ T-cell counts.

Only in-frame clones appear in the TCRdb table, and some are missing; sequencing was by immunoSEQ multiplex PCR. Found here are 250,000 to 350,000 clones, more than 70% of them singletons; the top ten hold roughly 5%. The CDR3 is 13 amino acids. Trimming cost V 9 bases and J 1 base; bases outside gene matches: 5. Germline V CDR1 and CDR2: SNHLY, FYNNEI. Worth noting for this clone: What it binds is unknown. This CDR3 is also generated by other DNA sequences in the sample.

The V call is TRBV2, the J call TRBJ2-7, with 8 positions matching TRBD1. This TCR came from a human donor with chronic lymphocytic leukemia. The sequences come from PBMCs, collected at disease progression, from a patient treated with ibrutinib. The CDR3 DNA sequence: TGTGCCAGTGGGACAGGTGCTTCCTACGAGCAGTACTTC. This codes for CASGTGASYEQYF.